This entry lists 8 T cell receptor beta chains sequenced from one sample in a study of PD-1 blockade in classical Hodgkin lymphoma. Every one of the patients relapsed after autologous stem cell transplantation (brentuximab vedotin exposure was variable). This table comes from immunoSEQ multiplex PCR, and its TCRdb copy is limited to in-frame clones, with some not included. The table shows under 25,000 clones, with about 80% occurring only once. Here the sequenced sample was peripheral blood mononuclear cells (PBMCs), taken before the second cycle of nivolumab. The receptor source for this set is a human donor with classical Hodgkin lymphoma.

The rearrangement links TRBV5-1 to TRBJ1-1, with TRBD1 identical over 7 bases. The CDR3 has 16 amino acids. V was clipped by 3 bases and J by 4 bases; unmatched bases: 12. CDR1 is SGHRS and CDR2 is YFSETQ in the germline V gene. CDR3 in amino acids: CASSSETGTGATEAFF. DNA for the CDR3: TGCGCCAGCAGCTCCGAGACAGGGACGGGGGCCACTGAAGCTTTCTTT.

The chain carries TRBV19 and TRBJ1-1; D perhaps matches TRBD1 (5 bases). Deletions cut 7 bases from V and 1 base from J, with 25 bases between. The germline gives CDR1 LNHDA, CDR2 SQIVND (reference sequence). CDR3 length: 18 residues. CDR3 sequence: CASNAEGRTYRKNTEAFF. In DNA form, the CDR3 reads TGTGCCAGTAATGCTGAGGGGAGAACGTACCGTAAGAACACTGAAGCTTTCTTT.

The chain employs TRBV6-6 and TRBJ1-1, with a possible D match to TRBD1 (6 bases). CDR1 MNHNY and CDR2 SVGAGI come from the germline V gene (reference sequence). V was shortened by 4 bases and J by 7 bases, with 10 bases between the two germline ends. The CDR3 runs to 12 residues. Here the CDR3 DNA reads TGTGCCAGCAGTTTACAGGGAGGTGAAGCTTTCTTT. The encoded protein is CASSLQGGEAFF.

This clone was counted between two and nine times. V and J are TRBV4-1 and TRBJ1-1; tentatively, D is TRBD1 (6 bases). The germline V gene has CDR1 MGHRA and CDR2 YSYEKL. The CDR3 covers 16 residues. Trimming shortened V by 3 bases and J by 1 base, and 15 bases separated the two germline ends. The CDR3 is CASSQTPQGANTEAFF. The CDR3 nucleotides are TGCGCCAGCAGCCAGACCCCACAGGGTGCGAACACTGAAGCTTTCTTT.

V and J are TRBV19 and TRBJ2-2; 13 bases are a match to TRBD2. V dropped 5 bases and J dropped 6; count of bases not matched to a gene: 9. Germline assignment: CDR1 LNHDA and CDR2 SQIVND (reference sequence). The CDR3 loop spans 17 amino acids. The CDR3 coding sequence is TGTGCCAGTAGTTACCTCGGACTAGCGGGGGCGTCCGGGGAGCTGTTTTTT. It is translated as CASSYLGLAGASGELFF. Drawing the rest from reference TRBV19 and TRBJ2-2, the complete variable domain is DGGITQSPKYLFRKEGQNVTLSCEQNLNHDAMYWYRQDPGQGLRLIYYSQIVNDFQKGDIAEGYSVSREKKESFPLTVTSAQKNPTAFYLCASSYLGLAGASGELFFGEGSRLTVL.

This chain connects TRBV7-9 to TRBJ2-2, with 13 nucleotides matching TRBD2. The CDR3 is made up of 18 amino acids. Germline CDR1 reads SEHNR; CDR2 reads FQNEAQ (reference sequence). V lost 5 bases, J lost 0 bases, and 6 bases stayed unmatched. CDR3 region: CASSPGLAGAANTGELFF. The CDR3, as DNA: TGTGCCAGCAGCCCCGGACTAGCGGGAGCGGCGAACACCGGGGAGCTGTTTTTT.

The chain has TRBV29-1 and TRBJ1-2; D perhaps matches TRBD1 (5 bases). With 2 bases removed from V and 5 bases from J, the gap between germline ends came to 21 bases. Germline V gives CDR1 SQVTM, CDR2 ANQGSEA. CDR3 size: 16 residues. The CDR3 region is CSVEIGLGEREYGYTF. In DNA form, the CDR3 reads TGCAGCGTTGAAATAGGTTTGGGGGAAAGGGAGTATGGCTACACCTTC.

The V call is TRBV20-1, the J call TRBJ2-5; possible D gene TRBD1, 7 bases. The CDR3 is made up of 11 amino acids. Germline CDR1 is DFQATT and CDR2 is SNEGSKA (reference sequence). Trimming took off 7 bases at V and 5 bases at J, with 11 bases between the two ends. CDR3 nucleotides: TGCAGTGGCCAGGGGGGCGAGACCCAGTACTTC. Protein: CSGQGGETQYF.